A single sample is the source of the 15 T cell receptor beta chains below, sequenced in a study of radiotherapy plus CTLA-4 blockade in lung cancer. TCRdb's table, derived via immunoSEQ multiplex PCR, lists solely in-frame clones and lacks some. The sample includes 13,000 to 15,000 clones, around 87% seen only once; the top ten take approximately 15%. The input for sequencing was peripheral blood, taken from a patient treated with radiotherapy plus ipilimumab. The source is a human donor with non-small cell lung cancer that progressed on radiotherapy plus ipilimumab. Some clones in this sample may be carry-over from other donors' samples.

CDR3: CASSFGGRSHEQYF. CDR3 nucleotides: TGTGCCAGCAGCTTTGGTGGTAGAAGCCACGAGCAGTACTTC. The J gene is TRBJ2-7, the V gene TRBV7-9, with D unclear. The CDR3 sequence is 14 residues long. V gave up 3 bases and J gave up 5 bases, with 14 bases separating them. Germline V gene data show CDR1 as SEHNR and CDR2 as FQNEAQ (reference sequence).

V and J are TRBV18 and TRBJ2-1; D is unresolved. The CDR3 has 16 amino acids. Germline CDR1 and CDR2: KGHSH and LQKENI. With 2 bases removed from V and 0 bases from J, the gap between germline ends came to 11 bases. CDR3 coding DNA: TGTGCCAGCTCACCAGGAACGGCTAGCTCCTACAATGAGCAGTTCTTC. It codes for CASSPGTASSYNEQFF.

The CDR3 DNA is TGTGCCAGCAGCCAATCGTCCTTTCCCGGACTGAAATACAATGAGCAGTTCTTC. Translating gives CASSQSSFPGLKYNEQFF. The chain uses TRBV4-2 and TRBJ2-1, with D possibly being TRBD2 (5 bases). This CDR3 is 18 amino acids long. Germline CDR1 and CDR2: LGHNA and YNFKEQ. V was clipped by 2 bases and J by 4 bases, with 21 bases between them.

This clone showed up just a few times. The V and J genes are TRBV7-2 and TRBJ2-5, with 11 bases that match TRBD2. The CDR3 is 18 amino acids. CDR1 is SGHTA and CDR2 is FQGNSA in the germline V gene. V dropped 4 bases and J dropped 7; count of bases not matched to a gene: 17. Written as DNA, the CDR3 is TGTGCCAGCAGCTCCTCAAGAATACTAGCGGGAGTTTCGGGGACCCAGTACTTC. Translating it yields CASSSSRILAGVSGTQYF. The full variable domain, with the rest looked up from reference TRBV7-2 and TRBJ2-5, is GAGVSQSPSNKVTEKGKDVELRCDPISGHTALYWYRQSLGQGLEFLIYFQGNSAPDKSGLPSDRFSAERTGGSVSTLTIQRTQQEDSAVYLCASSSSRILAGVSGTQYFGPGTRLLVL.

A single count supports this clone. This rearrangement joins TRBV5-6 to TRBJ2-7; possible D gene TRBD1, 6 bases. The V end was cut by 1 base, the J end by 6 bases, with 8 bases between. The CDR3 is 12 amino acids. CDR1 SGHDT and CDR2 YYEEEE come from the germline V gene. CDR3 amino acids: CASSLRTVEQYF. The CDR3 nucleotides read TGTGCCAGCAGCTTGAGGACAGTCGAGCAGTACTTC. The whole variable domain, filled in from reference TRBV5-6 and TRBJ2-7, reads DAGVTQSPTHLIKTRGQQVTLRCSPKSGHDTVSWYQQALGQGPQFIFQYYEEEERQRGNFPDRFSGHQFPNYSSELNVNALLLGDSALYLCASSLRTVEQYFGPGTRLTVT.

This clone was seen more than once but under ten times. The V gene is TRBV5-1, the J gene TRBJ2-2, with 8 bases identical to TRBD2. Germline CDR1 reads SGHRS; CDR2 reads YFSETQ. The CDR3 length is 16 residues. V was pared by 1 base and J by 2 bases, with 4 bases of the junction left unmatched. The CDR3 bases are TGCGCCAGCAGCTTGTCGGGGGGGTTTAACACCGGGGAGCTGTTTTTT. It translates to CASSLSGGFNTGELFF.

The J gene is TRBJ1-5, the V gene TRBV5-1; TRBD1 agrees at 8 bases. Germline assignment: CDR1 SGHRS and CDR2 YFSETQ. The junction had 14 bases not matched to a gene; V was cut back by 4 bases and J by 11 bases. The CDR3 covers 15 residues. CDR3 protein: CASSLETGADSAQHF. The CDR3 bases are TGCGCCAGCAGCCTGGAGACAGGGGCGGACTCGGCCCAGCATTTT.

The chain recombines TRBV5-1 with TRBJ2-7; 12 nucleotides line up with TRBD2. This CDR3 is built from 16 residues. Germline V gene data show CDR1 as SGHRS and CDR2 as YFSETQ. J was trimmed by 4 bases and V by 3 bases; bases with no gene match: 8. For the CDR3, the DNA is TGCGCCAGCAGCTCCACACCGACTAGCGGGAGTTACGAGCAGTACTTC. Translation: CASSSTPTSGSYEQYF.

This chain connects TRBV18 to TRBJ1-4, with a tentative D call TRBD1 (5 bases). The CDR3 covers 14 residues. V lost 2 bases to trimming and J lost 8 bases, with 12 bases between them. The germline V gene has CDR1 KGHSH and CDR2 LQKENI. The CDR3 region has the DNA TGTGCCAGCTCACCAATCGACAGTTACGAAAAACTGTTTTTT. Its protein is CASSPIDSYEKLFF.

This sequence joins TRBV5-4 and TRBJ2-3; 7 positions match TRBD2. The ends lost 4 bases at V and 1 base at J; junction bases unmatched: 6. Germline lookup yields CDR1 SGHNT and CDR2 YYREEE (reference sequence). CDR3 length equals 15 residues. In DNA, the CDR3 is TGTGCCAGCAGCGATAAACTAGCGCGCACAGATACGCAGTATTTT. This translates into CASSDKLARTDTQYF.

The CDR3 DNA is TGTGCCAGCAGCTTAAATACAGGGCAGCCCCAGCATTTT. The encoded protein is CASSLNTGQPQHF. The gene calls are TRBV7-2 and TRBJ1-5, with a tentative D call TRBD1 (6 bases). This CDR3 spans 13 amino acids. V was pared by 2 bases and J by 7 bases, with 9 bases between. Germline CDR1 SGHTA, CDR2 FQGNSA.

This chain joins TRBV27 and TRBJ1-6; a possible D gene is TRBD1 (5 bases). This CDR3 has 17 amino acids. The germline gives CDR1 MNHEY, CDR2 SMNVEV (reference sequence). V was trimmed by 6 bases and J by 3 bases, leaving 18 bases between them. The CDR3: CASSLARERSYNSPLHF. CDR3 nucleotide sequence: TGTGCCAGCAGCCTGGCCAGGGAAAGGAGCTATAATTCACCCCTCCACTTT.

The genes are TRBV5-1 and TRBJ2-3; D gene uncertain. V dropped 0 bases and J dropped 1 base, with 6 bases sitting between them. The CDR3 totals 14 residues. Germline V gene lookup returns CDR1 SGHRS and CDR2 YFSETQ. In DNA, the CDR3 is TGCGCCAGCAGCTTGGCCACGGGCACAGATACGCAGTATTTT. This translates into CASSLATGTDTQYF.

This sequence joins TRBV15 and TRBJ1-1; TRBD1 agrees at 7 bases. There are 14 residues in the CDR3. The V gene's germline CDR1 is LNHNV and CDR2 YYDKDF (reference sequence). V gave up 5 bases and J gave up 6 bases; unmatched junction bases: 9. CDR3 DNA sequence: TGTGCCACCAGCGTAGACAGGGTGGCGCCTGAAGCTTTCTTT. Its protein is CATSVDRVAPEAFF. Variable domain in full (rest from reference TRBV15 and TRBJ1-1): DAMVIQNPRYQVTQFGKPVTLSCSQTLNHNVMYWYQQKSSQAPKLLFHYYDKDFNNEADTPDNFQSRRPNTSFCFLDIRSPGLGDTAMYLCATSVDRVAPEAFFGQGTRLTVV.

The rearrangement links TRBV27 to TRBJ1-5; TRBD1 might be the D (5 bases). The CDR3 length is 13 residues. CDR1 and CDR2 from the germline V gene are MNHEY and SMNVEV (reference sequence). Trimming pared 4 bases from V and 7 bases from J, leaving 11 bases between. The CDR3 sequence: CASSSKGVQPQHF. CDR3 nucleotides: TGTGCCAGCAGTTCAAAAGGGGTCCAGCCCCAGCATTTT.